This T cell receptor (beta chain) appears in the sequencing data of a study of beta chain features in type 1 diabetes (dated by TCRdb to between 2018 and 2020). About the study as a whole: Patients and healthy donors did not differ in mean age, gender distribution, total cell number or subset yield. A total of roughly 100 million sorted cells were examined across all samples, and the number of cells per subset was strongly correlated with RNA yield. The study compared the TCRB repertoires of sorted circulating CD4+ T cell subsets in recently diagnosed type 1 diabetes patients with those in matched healthy donors. Regulatory and stem cell-like memory subsets were obtained from only 8 patients and roughly 8 healthy donors, while naive and central memory subsets were obtained from all 30 or so donors. General study outcomes and caveats: The naive, central memory and regulatory TCRB repertoires appeared to resemble one another more closely among patients than among healthy donors. Only small numbers of individuals were included in the HLA sub-analyses, which left unresolved whether HLA type had any influence on TCRB rearrangement. At VDJ recombination sites, patients with type 1 diabetes made fewer insertions and deleted more nucleotides, a pattern implying thymic rearrangement abnormalities. Shorter templates might be favored by PCR, yet because patient and control samples were amplified and corrected together, any such skew would affect both groups equally. Because cDNA rather than genomic DNA was sequenced, highly expressing activated cells could have been over-represented, although no difference in activation and CD3 levels was found between groups. In all four CD4+ subsets, TCRB CDR3 length was moderately but significantly shorter in type 1 diabetes patients.

The High Capacity cDNA Reverse Transcription Kit was used to reverse transcribe all of the isolated RNA, meaning that expressed TCRB transcripts were what got sequenced. Deep immunoSEQ sequencing was performed on naive, central memory and regulatory T cell samples, with an average of about 3.57 million total reads per sample. After sorted cells were lysed in RLT buffer, RNA was extracted with DNase-treated RNeasy Micro or Mini kits, with the choice depending on cell number. To prevent cross-contamination, every cell subset was processed on its own, while patient and healthy donor samples were processed together. TCRB sequences were amplified from cDNA with the immunoSEQ multiplex PCR, producing 87-bp fragments spanning the CDR3 region. Amplicons were sequenced on the Illumina HiSeq platform. In the original analysis: PCR bias was corrected computationally using synthetic template baselines, and reads within Hamming distance 2 were collapsed, with unmergeable singletons discarded. Reads were aligned against IMGT to assign V, D and J genes, CDR3 length and insertions or deletions at six rearrangement sites. Within each subset, clonotype counts were normalized to the number of sorted cells before true diversity and Gini coefficients were calculated with the tcR R package. The overlap coefficient, calculated on TCRB nucleotide sequences, was used to quantify repertoire sharing. Here the immuneACCESS table is served through TCRdb, limited to in-frame sequences with V and J called. Missing clones are a known gap in these copies; in checked studies unresolved V genes cover under half, and the rest lacks a known reason. The V and J calls and clone size come from that table; D and trimming were worked out from the DNA. A total of 93,000 or so clones appear in this sample, 25% to 35% of them only once. 0.53% of the sample belongs to the ten largest clones.

As concerns this clone: What antigen it recognizes has not been identified. There are no base qualities to consult, and no much larger clone falls within one base.

Each donor gave one peripheral blood draw, roughly 120 mL on average, collected into heparinised tubes. Using a panel that included CD45RO, CCR7, CD25, CD127, CD95 and CD27, naive, central memory, regulatory and stem cell-like memory CD4+ T cells were sorted on a BD FACSAria II. Purity was above 95% for every sorted population. Right away, PBMCs were isolated by Lymphoprep density gradient centrifugation and were stained directly, with no culture step. So that batch effects would be minimized, each experiment stained and sorted samples in pairs, pairing one healthy donor with one patient. The CDR3 spans 11 residues, from the cysteine through the phenylalanine. The kept DNA is CDR3 alone, 33 bases in frame from the first base.

The sample taken for sequencing was central memory CD4+ T cells from blood. The rearrangement combines TRBV21-1 with TRBJ1-1; the table calls TRBD1, which could not be checked here. TRBV21-1 is labeled a pseudogene. This sequence originates from a woman younger than 30 with type 1 diabetes. The base sequence is TGTGCCTCCCCGCTGGCAGGCGAAGCTTTCTTT. It translates as CASPLAGEAFF.